The entry that follows covers one TCR beta chain sequence. The antigen it binds to is not known. Read sequence stops 3 residues before the CDR3 end, and the germline J gene provides the missing end. TCR beta CDR3 regions were amplified by multiplex PCR using the immunoSEQ assay from an average of roughly 1,100 ng genomic DNA per sample. To correct primer bias, the assay used a complete synthetic TCR repertoire to set an amplification baseline. The amplicons were sequenced on the Illumina platform. The paper's processing steps were these. Sequences were error-corrected by clustering with frequency ratios and a modified nearest-neighbor algorithm, then analyzed in the immunoSEQ Analyzer with IMGT gene definitions. At each rarefaction depth, TCR richness and evenness were averaged over 20 rarefaction repeats, and samples with fewer sequences than the depth were excluded. V, D and J gene relative abundances were compared between groups with Wilcoxon rank sum tests, applying FDR correction. For the blinded duplicates, the intraclass correlation was 95.6% for TCR richness and averaged 76.4% across roughly 65 gene segments. TCRdb re-hosts the immuneACCESS table, in-frame sequences only. Its copies lack some clones; in the studies checked, an unresolved V gene accounts for under half of them, and the cause for the rest is not known. For V, J and clone size, that table is used; D and trimming come from the DNA. The table held for this sample gives more than 45,000 clones. The ten largest clonotypes hold 1.5% to 2% of the sample.

This sample is drawn from a study of T cells in women clearing cervical HPV infection (dated by TCRdb to the late 2010s). With regard to the full study: The cases were 25 women with histologically confirmed HPV16-related CIN3 or worse, and 2 of these cases were invasive cancers. The controls were about 26 women whose single incident HPV16 infection cleared within 12 months with no development of precancer or cancer. Case blood was taken at the visit when the lesion was first identified, whereas control blood was taken when infection was no longer detected. Among cases, blood sampling came a median of roughly 150 days after lesion detection, with an interquartile range of about 85 to 200 days. HLA typing was available for only a few women, so HLA type could not be excluded as a confounder. This exploratory proof-of-principle case-control study, nested within the Guanacaste HPV Natural History Study in Costa Rica, compared TCR repertoires among women with different cervical HPV16 outcomes. Cases and controls were matched on age within five years and on year of sample collection. A median age of approximately 30 years was observed in cases versus less than 40 in controls, and no significant differences in baseline characteristics were found. In the parent cohort, some 10,000 women aged 18 or older were enrolled in Guanacaste, Costa Rica, during about 1993 to 1995 and were followed for roughly seven years. Five blinded duplicates per group were added as quality controls, giving approximately 60 samples: 50 or so participants and some 10 replicates.

Every participant had a single incident cervical HPV16 infection, and women with prevalent HPV16 infections were excluded. Cervical HPV DNA was detected with MY09/MY11 PCR, and genotyping was done with dot-blot hybridization. Around 15 mL of heparinized blood were centrifuged, and the buffy coat was split into aliquots, frozen at -30 degrees C, and then kept at -80 degrees C. QIAGEN kits were used to extract genomic DNA from buffy coat specimens. Based on the germline V gene (reference sequence), the CDR1 and CDR2 sequences are WNHNN and SYGVQD. Unmatched junction bases come to 4, with V trimmed by 6 bases and J by 3 bases. From the cysteine up to the phenylalanine, the CDR3 has a length of 15 residues. Only the CDR3 bases that were read are kept: 36 of them, in frame from base 1. What the research found in general, with its limitations: Cases had lower TRBV6-7 relative abundance than controls (roughly 0.12% versus 0.17%; Bonferroni P = 0.0008). Across sequencing depths, CIN3+ cases showed significantly higher TCR repertoire richness than controls, but evenness did not differ between the groups. The cross-sectional design could not show whether the associations came before the infection or were a result of it, and neither effector/memory subsets nor HPV-specific T cells were isolated. Because the number of T cells per sample was unknown, the richness differences could reflect varying T-cell content rather than repertoire biology. By combining richness with V gene abundances, random forest classifiers separated cases from controls with an estimated AUC of roughly 0.84.

What was sequenced was blood buffy coat. The TCR comes from a woman aged 18-70 years with a cervical HPV16 infection that either progressed to CIN3+ or cleared (not recorded which). The receptor chain draws on TRBV10-1 and TRBJ2-7; 14 bases in the middle match TRBD2. The CDR3 DNA, read in part, is TGCGCCAGCAGAGAGGGACTAGCGGGAGTCTACGAG. Translated, it reads CASREGLAGVYE. The whole CDR3 region reads CASREGLAGVYEQYF.